These 21 T cell receptor beta chains were sequenced from one sample in a study of shared clonotypes between healthy human individuals. The table came from immunoSEQ multiplex PCR; TCRdb's copy has only in-frame clones and leaves some out. The sample comprises about 380,000 clones, around 96% of which are singletons, and approximately 0.32% rests with the top ten. The sequenced sample was memory CD8+ T cells sorted from blood. The sample's subset: CD45RO+ cells pooled with CCR7-negative TemRA cells. These receptors all stem from a man between 25 and 39 years old in good health.

The rearrangement uses TRBV7-9 and TRBJ2-3, with 7 bases aligning to TRBD2. Unmatched junction bases numbered 1, after V lost 3 bases and J lost 1 base. Germline CDR1 reads SEHNR; CDR2 reads FQNEAQ (reference sequence). The CDR3 runs 14 residues. The CDR3 DNA sequence: TGTGCCAGCAGCTTTACTAGCGGCACAGATACGCAGTATTTT. Translation: CASSFTSGTDTQYF.

Notes on this clone: This CDR3 is also generated by other DNA sequences in the sample. The CDR3 here is CASSPGLAYEQYF. The CDR3 DNA sequence: TGCGCCAGCAGCCCGGGACTAGCCTACGAGCAGTACTTC. The chain recombines TRBV5-1 with TRBJ2-7; 8 bases align to TRBD2. The trim removed 4 bases at V and 2 bases at J, leaving 2 bases unmatched. The germline gives CDR1 SGHRS, CDR2 YFSETQ. The CDR3 is 13 amino acids.

This sequence joins TRBV5-8 and TRBJ2-7; D might be TRBD1 or TRBD2, each matching 6 bases. This CDR3 has 13 residues. V was pared by 6 bases and J by 7 bases, with 17 bases between. CDR1 is SGHTS, CDR2 YDEGEE, per germline. In DNA form, the CDR3 reads TGTGCCAGCACCCCGGGGGCAGGGCGGGAGCAGTACTTC. This codes for CASTPGAGREQYF.

A word on this clone: The same CDR3 can be traced to other DNA sequences in this sample. The chain joins TRBV6-1 to TRBJ1-5; D unclear. V lost 6 bases, J lost 4 bases, and 4 bases lay in between. Germline CDR1 MNHNS, CDR2 SASEGT. This CDR3 has 11 residues. The DNA of the CDR3 is TGTGCCAGCAGCTCTAATCAGCCCCAGCATTTT. Translated, it gives CASSSNQPQHF.

This chain connects TRBV19 to TRBJ2-1; 12 nucleotides match TRBD2. The CDR3 is 23 amino acids. The J segment lost 0 bases and the V segment lost 0 bases, leaving 18 bases of the junction unmatched. Germline V lookup: CDR1 LNHDA, CDR2 SQIVND (reference sequence). CDR3 protein: CASSIETLGDFGTSGYSYNEQFF. The CDR3 nucleotides read TGTGCCAGTAGTATAGAGACCTTGGGCGATTTTGGGACTAGCGGGTACTCCTACAATGAGCAGTTCTTC.

The J gene is TRBJ2-5, the V gene TRBV7-9; D remains unclear. Trimming cost V 0 bases and J 0 bases, with 11 bases left between them. In germline, CDR1 is SEHNR, CDR2 FQNEAQ (reference sequence). CDR3 length: 16 residues. The CDR3 coding sequence is TGTGCCAGCAGCTTAGCGGCAGGACGAAACCAAGAGACCCAGTACTTC. Its translation: CASSLAAGRNQETQYF. The full variable domain, completed using reference TRBV7-9 and TRBJ2-5, is DTGVSQNPRHKITKRGQNVTFRCDPISEHNRLYWYRQTLGQGPEFLTYFQNEAQLEKSRLLSDRFSAERPKGSFSTLEIQRTEQGDSAMYLCASSLAAGRNQETQYFGPGTRLLVL.

The V and J genes are TRBV5-1 and TRBJ2-2; D gene ambiguous. V lost 7 bases, J lost 6 bases, and 10 bases lay in between. Germline assignment: CDR1 SGHRS and CDR2 YFSETQ. This CDR3 comprises 12 residues. CDR3 nucleotides: TGCGCCAGCCGGGTTGGGGCCGGGGAGCTGTTTTTT. It encodes CASRVGAGELFF. The full variable domain, with the rest looked up from reference TRBV5-1 and TRBJ2-2, is KAGVTQTPRYLIKTRGQQVTLSCSPISGHRSVSWYQQTPGQGLQFLFEYFSETQRNKGNFPGRFSGRQFSNSRSEMNVSTLELGDSALYLCASRVGAGELFFGEGSRLTVL.

The rearrangement uses TRBV5-6 and TRBJ2-5, with a tentative D call TRBD1 (6 bases). Germline CDR1 SGHDT, CDR2 YYEEEE. The CDR3 covers 16 residues. The V and J ends lost 4 bases and 2 bases respectively, with 18 bases between them. DNA of the CDR3: TGTGCCAGCAGCCAGGGGACGGCCAGATTTCAAGAGACCCAGTACTTC. This gives the protein CASSQGTARFQETQYF.

The rearrangement uses TRBV28 and TRBJ1-4; tentative D call: TRBD1 (5 bases). Germline V lookup: CDR1 MDHEN, CDR2 SYDVKM. The CDR3 is 12 residues long. Trimming removed 5 bases from V and 14 bases from J, with 15 bases in between. This CDR3 is CASSPPGEGLFF. CDR3 coding DNA: TGTGCCAGCAGTCCTCCGGGGGAAGGGCTGTTTTTT.

J is TRBJ2-7 and V is TRBV11-2; D might be TRBD2 (5 bases). Trimming left V 3 bases short and J 2 bases short, with 11 bases between. The CDR3 length is 14 residues. Germline CDR1 and CDR2: SGHAT and FQNNGV. The CDR3 sequence: CASSFGGLAYEQYF. For the CDR3, the DNA is TGTGCCAGCAGCTTTGGCGGGCTGGCCTACGAGCAGTACTTC.

This chain joins TRBV7-9 and TRBJ2-1; 10 nucleotides agree with TRBD2. Looked up from germline, CDR1 is SEHNR and CDR2 is FQNEAQ (reference sequence). V lost 4 bases and J lost 2; bases outside the gene matches: 2. This CDR3 comprises 15 residues. The CDR3 nucleotides read TGTGCCAGCAGCTCTAGCGGGAGCCCCTACAATGAGCAGTTCTTC. Its protein is CASSSSGSPYNEQFF.

This clone has a single count. CDR3 in amino acids: CASSEGFQGRENTEAFF. The CDR3 coding sequence is TGCGCCAGCAGTGAAGGATTCCAGGGTCGTGAGAACACTGAAGCTTTCTTT. This rearrangement joins TRBV10-2 to TRBJ1-1, with a tentative D call TRBD1 (5 bases). The V gene lost 3 bases and the J gene lost 1 base, with 18 bases spanning the gap. Germline-derived CDR1 and CDR2 are WSHSY and SAAADI. The CDR3 runs to 17 residues.

This clone was counted once. The chain carries TRBV10-2 and TRBJ2-7; D perhaps matches TRBD1 (6 bases). Trimming removed 5 bases at V and 4 bases at J, with 9 bases between. CDR3 length: 12 residues. Per germline, CDR1 WSHSY and CDR2 SAAADI. The CDR3 DNA follows: TGCGCCAGCAGTACAGGGCCTTACGAGCAGTACTTC. The encoded protein is CASSTGPYEQYF.

This clone was seen a single time. The genes are TRBV11-2 and TRBJ2-7; perhaps TRBD1 as D (6 bases). Trimming stripped 2 bases from V and 6 bases from J, with 17 bases between. The CDR3 is 15 amino acids. Germline V lookup: CDR1 SGHAT, CDR2 FQNNGV. The chain's CDR3 is CASSLIGGPPSEQYF. The CDR3 DNA sequence: TGTGCCAGCAGCTTAATTGGGGGCCCTCCGAGCGAGCAGTACTTC.

This chain connects TRBV7-9 to TRBJ1-2; D unclear. The germline V gene encodes CDR1 SEHNR and CDR2 FQNEAQ (reference sequence). The V end was cut by 7 bases, the J end by 10 bases, with 22 bases between. The CDR3 has 14 residues. The CDR3 loop reads CASIGDGVWEAYTF. CDR3 bases: TGTGCCAGCATCGGAGACGGGGTTTGGGAGGCCTACACCTTC.

The chain couples TRBV5-1 to TRBJ1-3, with D possibly matching TRBD1 (6 bases). Per germline, CDR1 SGHRS and CDR2 YFSETQ. Trimming took off 0 bases at V and 4 bases at J, with 11 bases between the two ends. CDR3 size: 15 residues. The CDR3 DNA sequence: TGCGCCAGCAGCTTGGCCGGGGGGCGCGGAAACACCATATATTTT. It translates to CASSLAGGRGNTIYF.

This chain joins TRBV30 and TRBJ2-5, with 7 bases fitting TRBD2. V lost 0 bases to trimming and J lost 5 bases; unmatched junction nucleotides: 9. The CDR3 contains 15 residues. From germline, CDR1 is GTSNPN and CDR2 SVGIG (reference sequence). CDR3 sequence (DNA): TGTGCCTGGAGTGTAGAGGGGAGGGCGAGGGAGACCCAGTACTTC. This codes for CAWSVEGRARETQYF.

This chain uses TRBV6-1 with TRBJ2-7, with 13 bases that match TRBD2. The V gene end was trimmed by 6 bases and the J gene end by 0 bases; junction bases not matched to a gene: 2. The CDR3 is 15 amino acids. The germline gives CDR1 MNHNS, CDR2 SASEGT. Here the CDR3 reads CASRGLAGSSYEQYF. CDR3 sequence (DNA): TGTGCCAGCAGGGGACTAGCGGGGAGCTCCTACGAGCAGTACTTC.

This chain links TRBV5-1 with TRBJ2-1, with 8 bases identical to TRBD2. Germline CDR1 and CDR2: SGHRS and YFSETQ. The CDR3 is made up of 16 amino acids. V was pared by 1 base and J by 8 bases, with 11 bases of the junction left unmatched. The CDR3 DNA sequence: TGCGCCAGCAGCTTGTTTTCCAGCGGGAGTCTGGATGAGCAGTTCTTC. Protein: CASSLFSSGSLDEQFF.

The chain couples TRBV19 to TRBJ2-5; no clear D gene. CDR1 and CDR2 from the germline V gene are LNHDA and SQIVND (reference sequence). The V and J ends lost 5 bases and 5 bases respectively, with 6 bases between them. CDR3 size: 11 residues. Written as DNA, the CDR3 is TGTGCCAGTAGTCTAGGGGAGACCCAGTACTTC. Protein: CASSLGETQYF.

The gene calls are TRBV7-9 and TRBJ2-2; D is possibly TRBD2 (5 bases). The CDR3 loop spans 13 amino acids. Trimming took 7 bases from V and 5 from J, leaving 11 bases between them. The germline CDR1 and CDR2 sequences are SEHNR and FQNEAQ (reference sequence). CDR3 amino acids: CASTGGGTGELFF. In DNA, the CDR3 is TGTGCCAGCACCGGAGGTGGTACCGGGGAGCTGTTTTTT.